This TCR beta chain was recorded in a study of preoperative IRX-2 immunotherapy in early breast cancer. Trimming pared 1 base from V and 3 bases from J, leaving 22 bases between. The CDR3 runs to 19 residues. Per the germline V gene, CDR1 is SSHAT and CDR2 is FNYEAQ (reference sequence). Assay used: immunoSEQ multiplex PCR; TCRdb lists only in-frame clones, some missing. The table lists about 28,000 clones, over 65% of them singletons. Treatment of the sample: preoperative locoregional IRX-2 cytokine immunotherapy. The chain uses TRBV7-7 and TRBJ1-3, with unresolved D. Sample collection was performed from a patient treated with IRX-2 immunotherapy. The TCR originated in a human donor with breast cancer. This chain's CDR3 is CASSLVVLTSSAFGNTIYF. The CDR3 DNA reads as TGTGCCAGCAGCTTAGTTGTACTCACAAGCTCGGCTTTTGGAAACACCATATATTTT.